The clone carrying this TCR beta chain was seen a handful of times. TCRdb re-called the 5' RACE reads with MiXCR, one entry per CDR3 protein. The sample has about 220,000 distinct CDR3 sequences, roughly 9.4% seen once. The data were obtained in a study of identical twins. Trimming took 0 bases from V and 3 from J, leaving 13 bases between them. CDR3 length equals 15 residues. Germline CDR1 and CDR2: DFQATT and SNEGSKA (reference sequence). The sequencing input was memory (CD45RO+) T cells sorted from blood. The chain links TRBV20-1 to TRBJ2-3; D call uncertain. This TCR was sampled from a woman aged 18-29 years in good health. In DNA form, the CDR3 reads TGCAGTGCTAGAGACCCTGAGAAAGCTACAGATACGCAGTATTTT. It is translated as CSARDPEKATDTQYF.